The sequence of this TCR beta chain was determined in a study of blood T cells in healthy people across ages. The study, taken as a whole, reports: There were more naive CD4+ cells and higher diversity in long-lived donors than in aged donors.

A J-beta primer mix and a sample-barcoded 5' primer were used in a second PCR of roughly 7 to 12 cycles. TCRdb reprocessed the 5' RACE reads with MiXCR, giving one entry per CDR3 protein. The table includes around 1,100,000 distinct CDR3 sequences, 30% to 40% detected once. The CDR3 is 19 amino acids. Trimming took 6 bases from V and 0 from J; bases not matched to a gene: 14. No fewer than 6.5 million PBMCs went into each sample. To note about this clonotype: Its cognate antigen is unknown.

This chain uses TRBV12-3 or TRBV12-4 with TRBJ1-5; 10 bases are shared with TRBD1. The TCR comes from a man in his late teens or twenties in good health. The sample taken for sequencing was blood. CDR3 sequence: CASSPRAGQGTYSNQPQHF. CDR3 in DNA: TGTGCCAGCAGCCCCCGGGCGGGACAGGGGACGTATAGCAATCAGCCCCAGCATTTT.